The source of this T cell receptor beta chain is a study of blood T cell repertoires in COVID-19. Study-wide context: The United States, Italy and Spain provided the acute and convalescent COVID-19 samples. T cells, B-cell-depleted T cells, or PBMCs supplied cDNA or gDNA.

How the authors handled the data: Reference gene primer amplification gave estimated nucleated cell counts. The protocol was immunoSEQ multiplex PCR, while the TCRdb copy is restricted to in-frame clones and leaves out a portion. Clonal size and the V and J genes are those of that table, whereas D and trimming came from the DNA. The sample yields 45,000 to 60,000 clones, approximately 84% seen once. The CDR3 length is 17 residues. The V segment lost 4 bases and the J segment 7 bases; nucleotides outside the gene matches: 16. Germline assignment: CDR1 SGDLS and CDR2 YYNGEE. The gene calls are TRBV9 and TRBJ2-2; 7 nucleotides match TRBD2. The sequencing sample was made of peripheral blood. The clonotype originates from a human donor with active or convalescent COVID-19. The donor label of this sample is uncertain. CDR3 sequence reads: CASSPRWSGKAHGELFF. CDR3 DNA: TGTGCCAGCAGCCCCCGCTGGAGCGGGAAGGCTCACGGGGAGCTGTTTTTT.